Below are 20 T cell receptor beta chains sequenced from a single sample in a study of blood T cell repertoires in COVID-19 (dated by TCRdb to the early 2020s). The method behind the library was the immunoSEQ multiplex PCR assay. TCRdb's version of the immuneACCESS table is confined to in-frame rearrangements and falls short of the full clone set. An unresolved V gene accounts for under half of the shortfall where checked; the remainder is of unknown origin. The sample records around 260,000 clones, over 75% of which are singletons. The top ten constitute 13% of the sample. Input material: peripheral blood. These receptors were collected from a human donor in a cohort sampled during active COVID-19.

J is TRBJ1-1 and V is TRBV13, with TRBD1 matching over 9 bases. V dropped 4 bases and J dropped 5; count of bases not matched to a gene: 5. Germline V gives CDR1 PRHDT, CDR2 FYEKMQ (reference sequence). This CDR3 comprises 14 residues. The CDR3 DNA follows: TGTGCCAGCAGCTGGGACAGGGAGAAGACTGAAGCTTTCTTT. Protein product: CASSWDREKTEAFF.

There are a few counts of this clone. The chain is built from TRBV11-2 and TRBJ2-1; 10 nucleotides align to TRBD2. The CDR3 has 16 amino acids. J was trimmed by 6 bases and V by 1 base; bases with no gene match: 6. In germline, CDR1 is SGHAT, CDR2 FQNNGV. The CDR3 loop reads CASSLGSGRSTNEQFF. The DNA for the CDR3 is TGTGCCAGCAGCTTAGGTAGCGGGAGGTCCACCAATGAGCAGTTCTTC. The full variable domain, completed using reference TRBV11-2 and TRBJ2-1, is EAGVAQSPRYKIIEKRQSVAFWCNPISGHATLYWYQQILGQGPKLLIQFQNNGVVDDSQLPKDRFSAERLKGVDSTLKIQPAKLEDSAVYLCASSLGSGRSTNEQFFGPGTRLTVL.

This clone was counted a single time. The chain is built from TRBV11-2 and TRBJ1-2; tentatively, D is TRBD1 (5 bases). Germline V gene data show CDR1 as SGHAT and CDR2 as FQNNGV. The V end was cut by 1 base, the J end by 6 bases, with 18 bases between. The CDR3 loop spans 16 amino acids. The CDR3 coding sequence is TGTGCCAGCAGCTTAGTACCTAAAGGAGGGGTCCATGGCTACACCTTC. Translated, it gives CASSLVPKGGVHGYTF.

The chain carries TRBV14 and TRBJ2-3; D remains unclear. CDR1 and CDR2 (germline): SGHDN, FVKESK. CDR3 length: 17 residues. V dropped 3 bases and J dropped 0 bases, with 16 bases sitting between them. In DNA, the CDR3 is TGTGCCAGCAGCCACCTTCCGCCTGCGGCAAGCACAGATACGCAGTATTTT. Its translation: CASSHLPPAASTDTQYF.

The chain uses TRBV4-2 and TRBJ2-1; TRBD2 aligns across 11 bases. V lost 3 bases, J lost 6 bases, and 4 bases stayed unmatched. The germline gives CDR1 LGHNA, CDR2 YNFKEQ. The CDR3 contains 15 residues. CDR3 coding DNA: TGTGCCAGCAGCCAGGGACTAGCGGCGTTCAATGAGCAGTTCTTC. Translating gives CASSQGLAAFNEQFF.

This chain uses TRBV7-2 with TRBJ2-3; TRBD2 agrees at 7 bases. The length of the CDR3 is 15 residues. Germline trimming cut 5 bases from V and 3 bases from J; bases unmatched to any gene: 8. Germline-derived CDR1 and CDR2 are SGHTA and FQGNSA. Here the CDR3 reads CASSRASGMTDTQYF. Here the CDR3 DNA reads TGTGCCAGCAGCCGCGCAAGCGGGATGACAGATACGCAGTATTTT.

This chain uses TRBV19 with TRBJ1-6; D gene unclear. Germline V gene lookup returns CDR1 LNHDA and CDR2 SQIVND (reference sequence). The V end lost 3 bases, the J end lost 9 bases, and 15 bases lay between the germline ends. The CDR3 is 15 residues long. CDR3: CASSILGRRGSPLHF. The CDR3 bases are TGTGCCAGTAGTATTCTAGGCAGGCGGGGTTCACCCCTCCACTTT.

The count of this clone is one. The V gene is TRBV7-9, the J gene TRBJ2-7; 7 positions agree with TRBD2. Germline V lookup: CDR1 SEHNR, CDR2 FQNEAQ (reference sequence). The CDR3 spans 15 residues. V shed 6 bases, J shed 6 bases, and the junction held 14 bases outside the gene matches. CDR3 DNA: TGTGCCAGCAGTAGGACGGACGGGGGACTACGCGAGCAGTACTTC. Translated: CASSRTDGGLREQYF.

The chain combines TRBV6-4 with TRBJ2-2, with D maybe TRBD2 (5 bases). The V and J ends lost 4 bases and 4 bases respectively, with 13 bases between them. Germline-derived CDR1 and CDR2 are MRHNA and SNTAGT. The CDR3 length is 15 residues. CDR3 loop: CASSAGSRGTGELFF. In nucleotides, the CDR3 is TGTGCCAGCAGTGCGGGGTCACGGGGCACCGGGGAGCTGTTTTTT.

The CDR3 nucleotides read TGCAGCGTTGGCCGCACCCAGGGAGGGGACGGGGAGCTGTTTTTT. Protein product: CSVGRTQGGDGELFF. The chain recombines TRBV29-1 with TRBJ2-2, with TRBD2 matching over 7 bases. This CDR3 has 15 amino acids. The germline gives CDR1 SQVTM, CDR2 ANQGSEA. V was clipped by 4 bases and J by 7 bases; unmatched bases: 12.

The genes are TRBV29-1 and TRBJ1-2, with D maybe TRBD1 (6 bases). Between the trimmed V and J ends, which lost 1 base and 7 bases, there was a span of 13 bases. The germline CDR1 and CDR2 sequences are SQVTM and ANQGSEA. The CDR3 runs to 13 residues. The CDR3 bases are TGCAGCGTTGAAGCCCAACAGGGTACTGGCTACACCTTC. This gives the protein CSVEAQQGTGYTF.

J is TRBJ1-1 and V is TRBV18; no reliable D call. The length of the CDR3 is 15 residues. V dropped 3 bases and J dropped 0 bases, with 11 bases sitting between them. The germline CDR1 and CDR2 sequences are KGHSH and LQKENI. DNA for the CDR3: TGTGCCAGCTCACCGGTTTGGAGATTGAACACTGAAGCTTTCTTT. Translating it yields CASSPVWRLNTEAFF.

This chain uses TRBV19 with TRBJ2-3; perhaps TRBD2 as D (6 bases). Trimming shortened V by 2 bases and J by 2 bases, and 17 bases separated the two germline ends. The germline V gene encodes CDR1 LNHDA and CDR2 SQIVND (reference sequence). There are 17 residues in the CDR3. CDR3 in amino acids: CASSIPSEGGPTDTQYF. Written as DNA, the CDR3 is TGTGCCAGTAGTATACCGTCAGAGGGAGGACCCACAGATACGCAGTATTTT.

The CDR3 nucleotides are TGTGCCAGCAGTTACGGTAGAGCACCCCTCCACTTT. Translating it yields CASSYGRAPLHF. This rearrangement joins TRBV6-2 or TRBV6-3 to TRBJ1-6; no reliable D call. Per germline, CDR1 MNHEY and CDR2 SVGEGT. Trimming shortened V by 2 bases and J by 11 bases, and 7 bases separated the two germline ends. The CDR3 loop spans 12 amino acids.

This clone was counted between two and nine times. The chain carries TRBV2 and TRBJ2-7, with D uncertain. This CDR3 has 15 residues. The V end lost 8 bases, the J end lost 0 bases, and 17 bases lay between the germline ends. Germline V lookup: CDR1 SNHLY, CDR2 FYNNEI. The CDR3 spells CASYYPLAASYEQYF. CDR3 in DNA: TGTGCCAGCTATTACCCCCTCGCGGCCTCCTACGAGCAGTACTTC.

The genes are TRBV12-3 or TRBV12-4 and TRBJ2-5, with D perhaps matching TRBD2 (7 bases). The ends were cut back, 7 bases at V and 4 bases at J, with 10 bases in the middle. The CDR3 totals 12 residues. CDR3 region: CASNREGETQYF. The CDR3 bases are TGTGCCAGCAACAGGGAGGGAGAGACCCAGTACTTC.

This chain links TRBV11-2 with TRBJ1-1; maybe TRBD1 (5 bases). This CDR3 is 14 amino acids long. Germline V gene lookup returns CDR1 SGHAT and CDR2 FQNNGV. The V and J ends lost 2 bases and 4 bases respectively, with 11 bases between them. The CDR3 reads CASSLLGGGTEAFF. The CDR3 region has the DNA TGTGCCAGCAGCTTACTCGGGGGGGGCACTGAAGCTTTCTTT.

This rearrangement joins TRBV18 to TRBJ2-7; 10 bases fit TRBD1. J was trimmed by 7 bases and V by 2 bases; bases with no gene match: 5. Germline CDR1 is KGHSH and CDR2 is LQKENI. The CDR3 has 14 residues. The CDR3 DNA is TGTGCCAGCTCACCATGGGACAGGGGATTGGAGCAGTACTTC. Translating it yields CASSPWDRGLEQYF.

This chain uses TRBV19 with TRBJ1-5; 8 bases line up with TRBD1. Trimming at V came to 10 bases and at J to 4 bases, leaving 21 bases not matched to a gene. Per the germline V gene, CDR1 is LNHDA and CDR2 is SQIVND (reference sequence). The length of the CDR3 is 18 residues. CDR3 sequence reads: CATKRSGTGGGLNQPQHF. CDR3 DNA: TGTGCCACAAAAAGGAGTGGGACAGGCGGAGGGCTTAATCAGCCCCAGCATTTT.

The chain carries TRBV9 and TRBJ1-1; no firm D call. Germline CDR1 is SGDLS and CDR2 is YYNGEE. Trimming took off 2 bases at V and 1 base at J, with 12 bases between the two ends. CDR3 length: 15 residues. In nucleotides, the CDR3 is TGTGCCAGCAGCGTTAATAGCGGGTCGAACACTGAAGCTTTCTTT. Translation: CASSVNSGSNTEAFF.